The sequence of this T cell receptor beta chain was determined in a study of a mutant IDH1 vaccine in newly diagnosed glioma. On the study more broadly: The study gave patients eight vaccinations in weeks 1, 3, 5, 7, 11, 15, 19, 23.

Study-wide points: Patients mounted vaccine-induced immune responses in around 93% of cases.

This CDR3 is 15 amino acids long. The germline CDR1 and CDR2 sequences are LGHNA and YSLEER. V was trimmed by 2 bases and J by 3 bases, leaving 14 bases between them. Profiling relied on immunoSEQ multiplex PCR, and the TCRdb table lists in-frame clones only, not all of them. The table has roughly 61,000 clones, 80% seen once. This sample's time point: week 11, during vaccination. Each dose of the vaccine consisted of 300 ug of mutant IDH1 20-mer peptide, with topical imiquimod. A remark on this clone: What it recognizes is unknown.

The input for sequencing was PBMCs, taken from a glioma patient whose treatment included an IDH1 peptide vaccine. V gene TRBV4-3 combines with J gene TRBJ2-7; D might be TRBD1 or TRBD2, each matching 5 bases. The TCR originated in a man aged 45-60 years with glioma. Written as DNA, the CDR3 is TGCGCCAGCAGCCAATCCCCCGGGACGGGCTACGAGCAGTACTTC. Translated: CASSQSPGTGYEQYF.